The table lists the clone carrying this TCR beta chain with a few counts. The protocol was immunoSEQ multiplex PCR, while the TCRdb copy is restricted to in-frame clones and leaves out a portion. The table shows around 260,000 clones, with less than 95% occurring only once. The CDR3 contains 13 residues. The V gene lost 1 base and the J gene lost 4 bases, with 7 bases spanning the gap. Germline loops: CDR1 KGHSH, CDR2 LQKENI. This entry belongs to a study of cytomegalovirus exposure and HLA in healthy donors. Study-wide background: The use of the same platform for the 100 to 150 validation repertoires and the 600 to 800 first-cohort repertoires was reported by a later analysis.

The rearrangement uses TRBV18 and TRBJ1-2; D not resolved. Sequences were obtained from PBMCs. The sequence was obtained from a woman aged 25-40 years in good health and CMV-seronegative. For the CDR3, the DNA is TGTGCCAGCTCACCACAGGACCTCTATGGCTACACCTTC. Its protein is CASSPQDLYGYTF.